A single sample gave rise to the 19 T cell receptor beta chains below, sequenced in a study of identical twins listed by TCRdb under 2016. Libraries were built with 5' RACE. This sample was sequenced with an Illumina HiSeq 2000. TCRdb handled the public reads itself, with Q25 trimming in fastp and clone calling in MiXCR, and kept productive beta chains. Rows with one shared CDR3 protein collapse into an entry with the most common genes and DNA. In this sample the table shows around 500,000 distinct CDR3 sequences, approximately 15% of which occur a single time. The ten biggest clones cover approximately 0.52% of the sample. The sample also formed part of further work on yellow fever vaccine responses in identical twins.

The specimen was CD4+ T cells sorted from blood. Every receptor here comes from a woman aged 18 to 35 in good health.

The gene calls are TRBV7-2 and TRBJ2-2; D is undetermined. The CDR3 loop spans 15 amino acids. Germline CDR1 is SGHTA and CDR2 is FQGNSA. V lost 3 bases and J 5 bases, leaving 13 bases between the germline ends. CDR3 nucleotides: TGTGCCAGCAGCTTCAAAACGGACCTGACCGGGGAGCTGTTTTTT. This gives the protein CASSFKTDLTGELFF. Full variable domain (outside the CDR3, taken from reference TRBV7-2 and TRBJ2-2): GAGVSQSPSNKVTEKGKDVELRCDPISGHTALYWYRQSLGQGLEFLIYFQGNSAPDKSGLPSDRFSAERTGGSVSTLTIQRTQQEDSAVYLCASSFKTDLTGELFFGEGSRLTVL.

V and J are TRBV5-1 and TRBJ2-7, with 7 bases fitting TRBD1. Per germline, CDR1 SGHRS and CDR2 YFSETQ. The trim removed 2 bases at V and 6 bases at J, leaving 11 bases unmatched. CDR3 length equals 15 residues. This CDR3 reads CASSFNRGLQVEQYF. The CDR3 nucleotides are TGCGCCAGCAGCTTCAACAGGGGCCTGCAAGTCGAGCAGTACTTC.

V is TRBV11-2 and J is TRBJ2-7; D remains ambiguous. Germline-derived CDR1 and CDR2 are SGHAT and FQNNGV. The CDR3 has 18 amino acids. The ends were cut back, 5 bases at V and 6 bases at J, with 29 bases in the middle. CDR3 DNA sequence: TGTGCCAGCAGCCTACACATTTCATCAAAAACAGCCGTTCCCGAGCAGTACTTC. This encodes CASSLHISSKTAVPEQYF. The variable domain in full, completed from reference TRBV11-2 and TRBJ2-7, reads EAGVAQSPRYKIIEKRQSVAFWCNPISGHATLYWYQQILGQGPKLLIQFQNNGVVDDSQLPKDRFSAERLKGVDSTLKIQPAKLEDSAVYLCASSLHISSKTAVPEQYFGPGTRLTVT.

Only one count was recorded for this clonotype. The V call is TRBV6-1, the J call TRBJ2-3; D is ambiguous. This CDR3 comprises 14 residues. Trimming cost V 6 bases and J 6 bases, with 16 bases left between them. Germline V lookup: CDR1 MNHNS, CDR2 SASEGT. CDR3 sequence: CASSPRRGFDTQYF. The CDR3, as DNA: TGTGCCAGCAGCCCCAGGCGTGGGTTCGATACGCAGTATTTT.

The CDR3: CASSLAQGPGSKNIQYF. The CDR3, as DNA: TGTGCCAGCAGCTTAGCCCAAGGGCCAGGGTCCAAAAACATTCAGTACTTC. The chain carries TRBV7-9 and TRBJ2-4; a possible D gene is TRBD1 (5 bases). Germline V gives CDR1 SEHNR, CDR2 FQNEAQ (reference sequence). The CDR3 contains 17 residues. V lost 0 bases and J lost 2, with 14 bases in between.

The chain couples TRBV7-9 to TRBJ2-7; TRBD1 or TRBD2 may be the D gene (7 bases each). The CDR3 is 16 amino acids. Germline CDR1 SEHNR, CDR2 FQNEAQ (reference sequence). Trimming pared 4 bases from V and 4 bases from J, leaving 20 bases between. The CDR3 nucleotides are TGTGCCAGCAGCTCCGACTGGGCAGGGGGGGGTTACGAGCAGTACTTC. Encoded protein: CASSSDWAGGGYEQYF. The full variable domain, its missing parts supplied by reference TRBV7-9 and TRBJ2-7, is DTGVSQNPRHKITKRGQNVTFRCDPISEHNRLYWYRQTLGQGPEFLTYFQNEAQLEKSRLLSDRFSAERPKGSFSTLEIQRTEQGDSAMYLCASSSDWAGGGYEQYFGPGTRLTVT.

The chain carries TRBV28 and TRBJ2-1; 13 bases align to TRBD2. The V and J ends lost 4 bases and 4 bases, in that order; junction bases with no gene match: 4. The germline V gene has CDR1 MDHEN and CDR2 SYDVKM. The CDR3 is made up of 16 amino acids. The CDR3 bases are TGTGCCAGCAGTTCCCCGGGACTAGCGGGGTACAATGAGCAGTTCTTC. Amino acids: CASSSPGLAGYNEQFF.

This clonotype was detected many times. The genes are TRBV14 and TRBJ2-5, with TRBD1 identical over 9 bases. Unmatched junction bases numbered 2, after V lost 4 bases and J lost 2 bases. The CDR3 is 14 residues long. Germline V gives CDR1 SGHDN, CDR2 FVKESK. CDR3 coding DNA: TGTGCCAGCAGCCGGGACAGGGTTCAAGAGACCCAGTACTTC. It is translated as CASSRDRVQETQYF.

The chain recombines TRBV29-1 with TRBJ1-4; possibly TRBD1 for D (6 bases). In germline, CDR1 is SQVTM, CDR2 ANQGSEA. V lost 7 bases and J lost 5, with 17 bases in between. This CDR3 comprises 14 residues. The CDR3 sequence is CSAVGGAGNEKLFF. CDR3 sequence (DNA): TGCAGCGCCGTCGGGGGGGCCGGGAATGAAAAACTGTTTTTT.

This clonotype was seen a few times. This chain connects TRBV2 to TRBJ2-3; TRBD1 agrees at 11 bases. V trimming: 8 bases; J trimming: 4 bases; junction bases outside the gene matches: 8. This CDR3 spans 15 amino acids. Germline assignment: CDR1 SNHLY and CDR2 FYNNEI. The CDR3 nucleotides read TGTGCCAGCGGCCAGGGACAGGGGGTCGCAGATACGCAGTATTTT. It encodes CASGQGQGVADTQYF.

V and J are TRBV6-1 and TRBJ2-6, with D possibly being TRBD2 (7 bases). The length of the CDR3 is 14 residues. Germline lookup yields CDR1 MNHNS and CDR2 SASEGT. V was trimmed by 11 bases and J by 4 bases, leaving 15 bases between them. CDR3 sequence reads: CAGKGGYGANVLTF. Written as DNA, the CDR3 is TGTGCCGGAAAGGGGGGGTACGGGGCCAACGTCCTGACTTTC.

The J gene is TRBJ2-7, the V gene TRBV3-1, with 11 bases aligning to TRBD2. Germline values: CDR1 LGHDT, CDR2 YNNKEL (reference sequence). This CDR3 is built from 18 residues. J was trimmed by 1 base and V by 3 bases; bases with no gene match: 11. CDR3 region: CASSQGTSGGLLSYEQYF. The CDR3 bases are TGTGCCAGCAGCCAGGGTACTAGCGGGGGCCTCCTTTCCTACGAGCAGTACTTC.

V gene TRBV18 combines with J gene TRBJ2-5; 7 bases map to TRBD1. V shed 3 bases and J 0 bases; nucleotides not matched to a gene: 10. CDR1 and CDR2 from the germline V gene are KGHSH and LQKENI. The CDR3 spans 17 residues. The CDR3 coding sequence is TGTGCCAGCTCACCGAAAGGGGGACAGAGGTACCAAGAGACCCAGTACTTC. This translates into CASSPKGGQRYQETQYF.

This clonotype occurred a few times. The chain is built from TRBV9 and TRBJ2-1; D possibly corresponds to TRBD1 (5 bases). The CDR3 runs 14 residues. Per the germline V gene, CDR1 is SGDLS and CDR2 is YYNGEE. The V and J ends lost 6 bases and 5 bases respectively, with 15 bases between them. In nucleotides, the CDR3 is TGTGCCAGCACCCGGACACTTGCTCACAATGAGCAGTTCTTC. Amino acids: CASTRTLAHNEQFF.

This clonotype has a handful of counts. V usage is TRBV24-1 and J usage is TRBJ2-7; D unclear. The V and J ends lost 1 base and 2 bases respectively, with 8 bases between them. In germline, CDR1 is KGHDR, CDR2 SFDVKD. The CDR3 is 14 residues long. The CDR3 spells CATSDLVDPYEQYF. CDR3 DNA sequence: TGTGCCACCAGTGATTTAGTGGATCCCTACGAGCAGTACTTC.

The chain combines TRBV11-2 with TRBJ1-1; TRBD1 agrees at 9 bases. V was clipped by 5 bases and J by 1 base; unmatched bases: 14. The V gene's germline CDR1 is SGHAT and CDR2 FQNNGV. CDR3 length: 18 residues. DNA for the CDR3: TGTGCCAGCAGCCAGTTTAGCGGGACAGGGAGCGCGAACACTGAAGCTTTCTTT. It translates to CASSQFSGTGSANTEAFF.

There are a few counts of this clonotype. The rearrangement uses TRBV28 and TRBJ2-1; TRBD1 matches at 11 bases. This CDR3 has 17 residues. Germline V gene data show CDR1 as MDHEN and CDR2 as SYDVKM. V dropped 3 bases and J dropped 8; count of bases not matched to a gene: 12. The CDR3 here is CASSFWDRGREVDEQFF. The CDR3 DNA is TGTGCCAGCAGTTTTTGGGACAGGGGGAGAGAGGTGGATGAGCAGTTCTTC.

This clonotype was counted between two and nine times. The gene calls are TRBV15 and TRBJ2-7; 7 nucleotides align to TRBD2. V was clipped by 8 bases and J by 0 bases; unmatched bases: 7. The germline V gene has CDR1 LNHNV and CDR2 YYDKDF (reference sequence). The CDR3 is 14 amino acids. CDR3 region: CATQGLQSSYEQYF. In DNA form, the CDR3 reads TGTGCCACCCAGGGACTACAGAGCTCCTACGAGCAGTACTTC.

This clonotype was recorded only once. This sequence joins TRBV6-4 and TRBJ2-1, with 9 bases matching TRBD2. This CDR3 region has 15 residues. The germline gives CDR1 MRHNA, CDR2 SNTAGT. With 2 bases clipped from V and 8 bases from J, the junction kept 7 bases outside the gene matches. The CDR3 bases are TGTGCCAGCAGTGACCATGCGGGAGGGTCCGATGAGCAGTTCTTC. It yields the protein CASSDHAGGSDEQFF.